This T cell receptor beta chain originates from a study of T-cell memory formation after mild COVID-19. Study context: In these data, TCR clusters were largely donor specific. Study outcomes and limitations: Clones contracting day 15 to 85 were balanced CD4/CD8; later expanders leaned CD4+. The second-wave clones peaking on day 37 were not confirmed as SARS-CoV-2-specific. Clones which contracted sat mainly in CM and EM if CD4+, and in EMRA if CD8+.

This clonotype was counted ten times or more. Its antigen is unknown. TCRdb passed the 5' RACE reads through MiXCR, listing each CDR3 protein once. Here the sample spans 400,000 to 500,000 distinct CDR3 sequences, 20% being singletons. The germline V gene encodes CDR1 SEHNR and CDR2 FQNEAQ (reference sequence). V lost 2 bases to trimming and J lost 7 bases, with 21 bases between them. CDR3 length: 17 residues. The sample taken for sequencing was PBMCs or a T cell subset sorted from them (not recorded which). This sequence joins TRBV7-9 and TRBJ2-1, with TRBD2 as a possible D gene (6 bases). The sequence derives from an adult woman who had mild COVID-19 (a few samples of this study predate the infection). Cell type and time point are not known. The CDR3 DNA is TGTGCCAGCAGCTTATCAAGGTTCGGTCGGCGGGGTAATGAGCAGTTCTTC. Protein product: CASSLSRFGRRGNEQFF.